These T cell receptor beta chains were read from a single sample in a study of human T cells and chemical hapten exposure. TCRdb re-called the RACE reads through MiXCR, storing one row per CDR3 protein. The sample yields roughly 69,000 distinct CDR3 sequences, 10% to 13% seen once. The sequencing here drew on whole blood, taken in connection with sensitization to the hapten diphenylcyclopropenone (DPC). The receptors were gathered from a woman aged 50 to 60 with alopecia areata. Some clones in this sample may be carry-over from other donors' samples. Each CDR3 is given with its conserved first and last residue. The order of the fields is clone size, D gene, V gene, J gene, CDR3 length, CDR3 DNA, CDR3 protein. A D gene is named only where the DNA matches it firmly. Clone size appears in some rows only: once, few, many, or a class for an expanded clone.

abundance: few; d_gene: .; v_gene: TRBV24-1; j_gene: TRBJ2-3; len: 13; CDR3nt: TGTGCCACCGAAGAGGACACTACAGATACGCAGTATTTT; CDR3aa: CATEEDTTDTQYF
abundance: many; d_gene: TRBD2; v_gene: TRBV9; j_gene: TRBJ2-3; len: 12; CDR3nt: TGTGCCAGCAGCGTAGGCGGGAGAGCGCAGTATTTT; CDR3aa: CASSVGGRAQYF
abundance: many; d_gene: TRBD1; v_gene: TRBV5-4; j_gene: TRBJ2-7; len: 15; CDR3nt: TGTGCCAGCAGCCTTTACGGGACAGGGCTCGACGAGCAGTACTTC; CDR3aa: CASSLYGTGLDEQYF
abundance: many; d_gene: .; v_gene: TRBV10-1; j_gene: TRBJ2-5; len: 13; CDR3nt: TGCGCCAGCAGTGTGGGAATCCAAGAGACCCAGTACTTC; CDR3aa: CASSVGIQETQYF
abundance: .; d_gene: TRBD1; v_gene: TRBV20-1; j_gene: TRBJ2-2; len: 16; CDR3nt: TGCAGTGCTAGTATACAGGGGGCTTTCAACACCGGGGAGCTGTTTTTT; CDR3aa: CSASIQGAFNTGELFF
abundance: many; d_gene: .; v_gene: TRBV6-5; j_gene: TRBJ1-1; len: 12; CDR3nt: TGTGCCAGCAGGAACAGGGTACTTGAAGCTTTCTTT; CDR3aa: CASRNRVLEAFF
abundance: many; d_gene: .; v_gene: TRBV2; j_gene: TRBJ1-5; len: 13; CDR3nt: TGTGCCAGCAGTGAAGGGTATCGGGAGCCCCAGCATTTT; CDR3aa: CASSEGYREPQHF
abundance: .; d_gene: TRBD2; v_gene: TRBV11-2; j_gene: TRBJ2-1; len: 16; CDR3nt: TGTGCCAGCAGCTCGAAGAGCGGGAGGCGGGTGAATGAGCAGTTCTTC; CDR3aa: CASSSKSGRRVNEQFF
abundance: many; d_gene: .; v_gene: TRBV7-9; j_gene: TRBJ1-2; len: 14; CDR3nt: TGTGCCAGCAGCAAGGGTGGTCTAGACTATGGCTACACCTTC; CDR3aa: CASSKGGLDYGYTF
abundance: many; d_gene: .; v_gene: TRBV12-3/TRBV12-4; j_gene: TRBJ2-5; len: 18; CDR3nt: TGTGCCAGCAGCCGCTCGTCTGGACTACCACTTTCCCAAGAGACCCAGTACTTC; CDR3aa: CASSRSSGLPLSQETQYF
abundance: many; d_gene: .; v_gene: TRBV7-8; j_gene: TRBJ2-7; len: 16; CDR3nt: TGTGCCAGCCAACTACAAGGTGTGGTTCTTTCCTACGAGCAGTACTTC; CDR3aa: CASQLQGVVLSYEQYF
abundance: few; d_gene: .; v_gene: TRBV9; j_gene: TRBJ1-1; len: 15; CDR3nt: TGTGCCAGCAGCGTAGGTGCAGGATGGAACACTGAAGCTTTCTTT; CDR3aa: CASSVGAGWNTEAFF
abundance: many; d_gene: .; v_gene: TRBV10-3; j_gene: TRBJ1-1; len: 15; CDR3nt: TGTGCCATCAGTGAGTCCCCGGACATGAACACTGAAGCTTTCTTT; CDR3aa: CAISESPDMNTEAFF
abundance: .; d_gene: TRBD2; v_gene: TRBV10-3; j_gene: TRBJ2-2; len: 14; CDR3nt: TGTGCCATCACCGCGGGAGGAAGGACCGGGGAGCTGTTTTTT; CDR3aa: CAITAGGRTGELFF
abundance: many; d_gene: TRBD1; v_gene: TRBV20-1; j_gene: TRBJ1-2; len: 14; CDR3nt: TGCAGTGCTAGATCTCCGTGGACAGGCTATGGCTACACCTTC; CDR3aa: CSARSPWTGYGYTF
abundance: many; d_gene: .; v_gene: TRBV11-2; j_gene: TRBJ1-1; len: 16; CDR3nt: TGTGCCAGCAGCCGATCGGACGTCGGATTTTACACTGAAGCTTTCTTT; CDR3aa: CASSRSDVGFYTEAFF
abundance: few; d_gene: TRBD1; v_gene: TRBV4-1; j_gene: TRBJ2-7; len: 16; CDR3nt: TGCGCCAGCAGCCAAGGATTTCCGGGACAGGGACACGAGCAGTACTTC; CDR3aa: CASSQGFPGQGHEQYF
abundance: once; d_gene: .; v_gene: TRBV2; j_gene: TRBJ2-3; len: 15; CDR3nt: TGTGCCACCACCGAGACTATCACAGGTCGGGATACGCAGTATTTT; CDR3aa: CATTETITGRDTQYF
abundance: many; d_gene: TRBD2; v_gene: TRBV7-2; j_gene: TRBJ2-1; len: 15; CDR3nt: TGTGCCAGCAGCTTGGGACTACTCCTTTTCAATGAGCAGTTCTTC; CDR3aa: CASSLGLLLFNEQFF
abundance: many; d_gene: TRBD2; v_gene: TRBV3-1; j_gene: TRBJ2-5; len: 14; CDR3nt: TGTGCCAGCAGCAGCCAGCGGGAGAAAGAGACCCAGTACTTC; CDR3aa: CASSSQREKETQYF
abundance: .; d_gene: .; v_gene: TRBV29-1; j_gene: TRBJ1-4; len: 13; CDR3nt: TGCAGCGTTTTTTTACAGGGCGCAGAAAAACTGTTTTTT; CDR3aa: CSVFLQGAEKLFF
abundance: few; d_gene: .; v_gene: TRBV10-1; j_gene: TRBJ2-3; len: 17; CDR3nt: TGCGCCAGCAGTGAGCGAACCCCGATAGTTAGCACAGATACGCAGTATTTT; CDR3aa: CASSERTPIVSTDTQYF
abundance: .; d_gene: TRBD1; v_gene: TRBV20-1; j_gene: TRBJ2-2; len: 15; CDR3nt: TGCAGTGCTAGACCGGGACAGGGGTTCACCGGGGAGCTGTTTTTT; CDR3aa: CSARPGQGFTGELFF
abundance: many; d_gene: .; v_gene: TRBV7-3; j_gene: TRBJ2-1; len: 15; CDR3nt: TGTGCCAGCAGCTTAGGACGTTCCCTCTACAATGAGCAGTTCTTC; CDR3aa: CASSLGRSLYNEQFF
abundance: .; d_gene: .; v_gene: TRBV30; j_gene: TRBJ2-3; len: 15; CDR3nt: TGTGCCTGGAGTACCGGCGTCGCCAACACAGATACGCAGTATTTT; CDR3aa: CAWSTGVANTDTQYF
abundance: many; d_gene: TRBD2; v_gene: TRBV2; j_gene: TRBJ2-5; len: 15; CDR3nt: TGTGCCAGCAGTTCGCTAGCGGGAGAACAAGAGACCCAGTACTTC; CDR3aa: CASSSLAGEQETQYF
abundance: .; d_gene: TRBD1; v_gene: TRBV20-1; j_gene: TRBJ2-3; len: 14; CDR3nt: TGCAGTGCTGTAGGACAGGCCAGCACAGATACGCAGTATTTT; CDR3aa: CSAVGQASTDTQYF
abundance: few; d_gene: TRBD1; v_gene: TRBV25-1; j_gene: TRBJ2-7; len: 15; CDR3nt: TGTGCCAGCAGTGAGGCGGGGACAGGGGGCATCGAGCAGTACTTC; CDR3aa: CASSEAGTGGIEQYF
abundance: many; d_gene: .; v_gene: TRBV7-6; j_gene: TRBJ1-1; len: 15; CDR3nt: TGTGCCAGCAGCCCTAATCGGGGACTGAACACTGAAGCTTTCTTT; CDR3aa: CASSPNRGLNTEAFF
abundance: many; d_gene: .; v_gene: TRBV7-2; j_gene: TRBJ2-1; len: 15; CDR3nt: TGTGCCAGCAGCTTAGTAGGGGGAATATACAATGAGCAGTTCTTC; CDR3aa: CASSLVGGIYNEQFF
abundance: .; d_gene: .; v_gene: TRBV4-2; j_gene: TRBJ1-4; len: 13; CDR3nt: TGTGCCAGCAGGGGACCAGCTAATGAAAAACTGTTTTTT; CDR3aa: CASRGPANEKLFF
abundance: medium-sized; d_gene: TRBD1; v_gene: TRBV7-3; j_gene: TRBJ1-1; len: 15; CDR3nt: TGTGCCAGCAGCTTAAACACAGGGGGCTCAACTGAAGCTTTCTTT; CDR3aa: CASSLNTGGSTEAFF
abundance: many; d_gene: TRBD1; v_gene: TRBV2; j_gene: TRBJ1-5; len: 14; CDR3nt: TGTGCCAGCAGCATACAGGGGGAGGGTCAGCCCCAGCATTTT; CDR3aa: CASSIQGEGQPQHF
abundance: few; d_gene: .; v_gene: TRBV7-7; j_gene: TRBJ1-5; len: 16; CDR3nt: TGTGCCAGCAGCTTAGGCAGAAGGGATACCAATCAGCCCCAGCATTTT; CDR3aa: CASSLGRRDTNQPQHF
abundance: many; d_gene: .; v_gene: TRBV18; j_gene: TRBJ2-1; len: 14; CDR3nt: TGTGCCAGCTCACCCCGCGCAAGCGGCAATGAGCAGTTCTTC; CDR3aa: CASSPRASGNEQFF
abundance: .; d_gene: .; v_gene: TRBV29-1; j_gene: TRBJ1-1; len: 13; CDR3nt: TGCAGCGTTGGTGTGGGAGGAAACACTGAAGCTTTCTTT; CDR3aa: CSVGVGGNTEAFF
abundance: few; d_gene: TRBD1; v_gene: TRBV18; j_gene: TRBJ1-4; len: 14; CDR3nt: TGTGCCAGCTCAAAGGGACAGCGAAATGAAAAACTGTTTTTT; CDR3aa: CASSKGQRNEKLFF
abundance: few; d_gene: TRBD2; v_gene: TRBV29-1; j_gene: TRBJ2-3; len: 12; CDR3nt: TGCAGCTCTAGCGGGGGGATGGATACGCAGTATTTT; CDR3aa: CSSSGGMDTQYF
abundance: many; d_gene: .; v_gene: TRBV9; j_gene: TRBJ2-1; len: 17; CDR3nt: TGTGCCAGCAGCGTAGCTGGCAGCCCCAGAACCTACAATGAGCAGTTCTTC; CDR3aa: CASSVAGSPRTYNEQFF
abundance: .; d_gene: .; v_gene: TRBV9; j_gene: TRBJ2-2; len: 15; CDR3nt: TGTGCCAGCAGCTTCGGGACTTCCGAGACCGGGGAGCTGTTTTTT; CDR3aa: CASSFGTSETGELFF
abundance: .; d_gene: TRBD2; v_gene: TRBV10-2; j_gene: TRBJ2-5; len: 14; CDR3nt: TGCGCCAGCGGTGGGACTAGCGGGGAAGAGACCCAGTACTTC; CDR3aa: CASGGTSGEETQYF
abundance: .; d_gene: .; v_gene: TRBV9; j_gene: TRBJ2-1; len: 16; CDR3nt: TGTGCCAGCAGCGGGCCGGGGTCGAGCTCCTACAATGAGCAGTTCTTC; CDR3aa: CASSGPGSSSYNEQFF
abundance: .; d_gene: TRBD1; v_gene: TRBV11-3; j_gene: TRBJ2-2; len: 15; CDR3nt: TGTGCCAGCAGCTTAAGACAGGGGGACACCGGGGAGCTGTTTTTT; CDR3aa: CASSLRQGDTGELFF
abundance: .; d_gene: .; v_gene: TRBV20-1; j_gene: TRBJ1-6; len: 15; CDR3nt: TGCAGTGCTGCTAAACACACAGGGAGCAATTCACCCCTCCACTTT; CDR3aa: CSAAKHTGSNSPLHF
abundance: .; d_gene: .; v_gene: TRBV29-1; j_gene: TRBJ1-2; len: 13; CDR3nt: TGCAGCGTTGAAATAGACCTAAACTATGGCTACACCTTC; CDR3aa: CSVEIDLNYGYTF
abundance: few; d_gene: TRBD2; v_gene: TRBV9; j_gene: TRBJ2-3; len: 16; CDR3nt: TGTGCCAGCAGCGGACTAGCGGGGCAACGCACAGATACGCAGTATTTT; CDR3aa: CASSGLAGQRTDTQYF
abundance: .; d_gene: .; v_gene: TRBV20-1; j_gene: TRBJ2-1; len: 12; CDR3nt: TGCAGTGCTAGTGGGGCCGTCAATGAGCAGTTCTTC; CDR3aa: CSASGAVNEQFF
abundance: many; d_gene: TRBD1; v_gene: TRBV19; j_gene: TRBJ2-1; len: 13; CDR3nt: TGTGCCAGTATGGGGGACAGACGGAATGAGCAGTTCTTC; CDR3aa: CASMGDRRNEQFF
abundance: few; d_gene: .; v_gene: TRBV21-1; j_gene: TRBJ1-1; len: 14; CDR3nt: TGTGCCAGCAGCAGCGGACAGTGGACCACTGAAGCTTTCTTT; CDR3aa: CASSSGQWTTEAFF
abundance: few; d_gene: .; v_gene: TRBV12-3/TRBV12-4; j_gene: TRBJ2-7; len: 17; CDR3nt: TGTGCCAGCAGTTTAAGGCCCCCGGGCTCCAGCTCCTACGAGCAGTACTTC; CDR3aa: CASSLRPPGSSSYEQYF
abundance: many; d_gene: TRBD1; v_gene: TRBV7-6; j_gene: TRBJ2-7; len: 14; CDR3nt: TGTGCCAGCAGCTTAAACAGGGGATCGGAAGAGCAGTACTTC; CDR3aa: CASSLNRGSEEQYF
abundance: few; d_gene: .; v_gene: TRBV29-1; j_gene: TRBJ2-1; len: 13; CDR3nt: TGCAGCGTTGATAGTGCAGGTCGCAATGAGCAGTTCTTC; CDR3aa: CSVDSAGRNEQFF
abundance: few; d_gene: .; v_gene: TRBV20-1; j_gene: TRBJ1-5; len: 14; CDR3nt: TGCAGTGCTAGAGTAGGGTTTGGCAATCAGCCCCAGCATTTT; CDR3aa: CSARVGFGNQPQHF
abundance: many; d_gene: .; v_gene: TRBV5-1; j_gene: TRBJ1-1; len: 15; CDR3nt: TGCGCCAGCAGCTTGGAGTCCGTCCGGGGCACTGAAGCTTTCTTT; CDR3aa: CASSLESVRGTEAFF
abundance: few; d_gene: .; v_gene: TRBV4-2; j_gene: TRBJ2-1; len: 13; CDR3nt: TGTGCCAGCAGCCAAGCTGGGGGGCGCGAGCAGTTCTTC; CDR3aa: CASSQAGGREQFF